This TCR beta chain was sequenced for a study of cytomegalovirus exposure and HLA in healthy donors (dated by TCRdb to the late 2010s). In the study overall: An earlier analysis of fewer than 750 of the donors reported approximately 260 Gb of sequence data and about 120 million unique TCR beta sequences obtained from some 170 million T cells. Roughly 300 gigabases of sequencing data and around 87 million unique TCR sequences were included in an early release covering around 600 HLA-typed donors. Of the 398 genotyped donors, roughly 76% were placed in the genetic ancestry cluster associated with self-reported Caucasian donors. The aim of the study was to test whether cataloging public T cell receptors could identify signatures of past pathogen exposure. The study profiled the T cell repertoires of under 850 subjects by immunosequencing and related them to cytomegalovirus serostatus. Along with the roughly 610-subject first cohort, a separate validation cohort of around 110 different subjects was used. To predict cytomegalovirus infection status, the study brought together high-throughput TCR immunosequencing, statistical association of individual TCRs with disease status, and machine learning. In a later analysis, previously published TCR beta repertoires from more than 500 donors were re-analyzed and high-resolution HLA genotyping was added so that TCR occurrence patterns could be studied. Rather than using new phenotypic data, the later analysis identified candidate immune exposures from TCR beta sequences and from how often those sequences occurred across donors. In an earlier analysis of a few hundred of the donors, high-throughput TCR beta sequencing was used to judge whether each TCR beta V gene segment behaved as functional or pseudogenic. Donor age, sex, ethnicity and CMV serostatus were compiled together with the repertoire data. A later genetic analysis took genome-wide SNP genotypes for about 55% of the 666 donors and used that subset as a discovery cohort. All discovery cohort repertoires had been generated on a single sequencing platform. HLA typing covered class I and class II loci at four-digit resolution. Typing coverage varied by locus: about 629-630 donors for A, B, C, DRB1 and DQB1; roughly 500 for DQA1; over 600 for DPA1; approximately 450 for DPB1. About five DR-DQ haplotypes were handled as single units for association and clustering because linkage in the cohort was strong. Among some 410 genotyped donors of the cohort, an average of roughly 240,000 unique TCR beta nucleotide sequences were sequenced per donor, approximately 20% of them non-productive.

Library creation used the immunoSEQ multiplex PCR assay. For the multiplex PCR, a mixture combining 60 forward primers for TCR Vbeta segments and 13 reverse primers for TCR Jbeta segments was used. A multiplex PCR assay on genomic DNA amplified the CDR3 region of rearranged TCR beta genes. Amplified TCR beta libraries were sequenced as 87-base-pair reads on the Illumina HiSeq System. The original pipeline was this. Across the 700 or so repertoires, a later analysis counted some 80 million unique TCR beta chains, 8.5 million to 12 million of which were shared by at least two donors. Raw reads were error-corrected and collapsed into unique sequences with a nearest-neighbor algorithm that merged closely related sequences to remove PCR and sequencing errors. V, D and J gene segments were assigned by aligning CDR3 sequences to IMGT reference sequences. Each retained sequence needed at least a six-nucleotide match to both a V gene segment and a J gene segment. Rearrangements were called productive when the CDR3 lacked stop codons and stayed in frame with V and J; all others were non-productive. Following IMGT convention, CDR3 was defined as the stretch from the second conserved V-encoded cysteine up to the conserved J-encoded phenylalanine. The earlier analysis of some 580 of the donors excluded any sequence lacking an unambiguous match to a single V gene segment. In an earlier analysis of 450 to 750 of the donors, a V segment was called functional when productive rearrangements were above 56.7%, and segregating when the standard deviation between donors exceeded 5%. A statistical classification framework was built for diagnosing cytomegalovirus status from the catalog of TCR beta chain sequences. V and J gene assignment, in a later analysis, came from comparing TCR nucleotide sequences with IMGT/GENE-DB human TR gene sequences. A later analysis assigned CDR3 sequences and most-parsimonious VDJ recombination scenarios with the TCRdist pipeline. In a later analysis, each TCR beta chain was defined by its CDR3 amino acid sequence together with its V-gene family, and reads without a unique V-gene family were excluded. To address suspected cross-contamination and a sequencing artifact, a later analysis removed roughly 640 highly shared, low-generation-probability nucleotide sequences. For each public chain, a later analysis derived a clonal expansion index from normalized ranks of inferred template counts within each repertoire. Generation probabilities in a later analysis came from a VDJ recombination model fitted to out-of-frame rearrangements, and those results were checked against IGoR. In a later analysis, TCR-TCR, TCR-HLA and TCR-CMV co-occurrence was scored with hypergeometric tests, and a repertoire-size bias correction was applied to TCR pairs. In a later analysis, false discovery rates were estimated by permuting HLA or CMV assignments 20 times. In a later analysis, co-occurring TCRs were grouped using DBSCAN, and TCRdist sequence similarity was added for clustering within HLA-allele-positive subsets. Co-occurrence clustering excluded repertoires with fewer than 30,000 or more than 120,000 public chains, plus five with anomalous nucleotide sharing. TCRdb took over this immuneACCESS table, retaining in-frame rearrangements with V and J assigned. Such tables are incomplete; in checked studies, under half of the missing clones stem from an unresolved V gene, and the remainder is unexplained. For V, J and clone size, that table is used; D and trimming come from the DNA. The sample profile shows about 150,000 clones; around a tenth of them were found once. The top ten clonotypes cover roughly 2% of the sample.

What the authors observed across the whole study: The earlier analysis of about 600 of the donors excluded approximately 15 rarely observed V segments, including chromosome 9 orphons, because counts were too low. According to a later genetic analysis, donors in an Asian-associated ancestry cluster had fewer N-insertions in productive TCRs than the approximately 670-donor mean. Cytomegalovirus status was reported to be diagnosed by the classifier with high specificity and sensitivity in both the original and validation cohorts. Most CMV-associated TCR beta chains appeared to be HLA-restricted in a later analysis, and the HLA associations seemed to be driven largely by CMV exposure. Because the 87-base-pair reads could not distinguish some IMGT-functional V segments, including TRBV6-2 and TRBV6-3, those segments were excluded. In a later analysis, the rate of TCR association differed among HLA loci, with DRB1 alleles having the most associated TCRs and HLA-C alleles having the fewest. A further reported finding was that TCR beta sequences accurately predicted the HLA-A and HLA-B alleles for most subjects in the first cohort. Linkage disequilibrium might explain the correlated functional status among segregating V segments, but an unknown experimental factor could not be excluded. Specific HLA alleles were associated with 16,951 TCR beta sequences at a false discovery rate of 0.05 in a later analysis. Broadly in line with IMGT annotations, most TCR beta V segments showed up in productive rearrangements about 87% or about 30% of the time in an earlier analysis of several hundred of the donors. A total of fewer than 200 TCR beta chains were listed by the study as associated with cytomegalovirus. V-gene and J-gene trimming of TCR beta chains was associated with a missense DCLRE1C variant in a later genetic analysis, and the association was replicated in an independent cohort. The only immune exposure information available for the cohort was CMV serostatus. The presence/absence analyses assumed that sequencing depth was roughly uniform across donors, and that assumption may not be true. Only TCR beta chains were sequenced in this cohort, and the absence of alpha or paired-chain data limited detectable features. In a later analysis, HLA-associated TCR beta chains showed more clonal expansion and lower generation probabilities than non-associated chains that were equally common. The authors suggested that the approach could potentially be generalized to other disease states and immunological phenotypes. A few of the identified cytomegalovirus-associated TCR beta chains were confirmed in vitro to be specific for cytomegalovirus antigens. Most TCR sequences were observed very rarely across donors, whereas some public TCRs were present in many individuals. Because HLA typing was missing for some donors at each locus, association tests included only the typed subset. Several of the top co-occurrence clusters appeared to be linked to parvovirus B19, influenza, CMV and Epstein-Barr virus, according to a later analysis. When HLA alleles, especially DR and DQ, strongly co-occurred, TCR associations were difficult to assign to individual alleles. A cluster of highly shared sequence variants was judged likely to be a technical artifact of the sequencing pipeline.

In total, 500 to 700 healthy bone marrow donors made up the cohort. At the time of sampling, all cohort members were nominally healthy, though unrecorded immune exposures were likely present. The donor was CMV seronegative and was included in the group of 352 seronegative cohort members. Every donor gave a peripheral blood sample, and the peripheral blood mononuclear cells from that sample were used for TCR beta sequencing. The Qiagen DNeasy Blood Extraction Kit was used to extract genomic DNA from the blood cell samples. The CDR3 measures 12 amino acids from cysteine to phenylalanine. Only CDR3 DNA remains: 36 bases, in frame from the first base. For CDR1 and CDR2, the germline V gene (reference sequence) lists GTSNPN and SVGIG. Points on this clone: The antigen it recognizes is unknown. One end of the junction is discordant with germline, which a read error may explain. Different DNA sequences within this sample yield the same CDR3.

This receptor was taken from a man aged 50 to 60 in good health and CMV-seronegative. This sequence uses TRBV30 and TRBJ2-7; TRBD1 could be the D gene, as 5 bases match. Sequencing input: PBMCs. The sequenced DNA is TGTGCATGGAGTGGGGCAGGTCAAGGGCAGTACTTC. Its protein reads: CAWSGAGQGQYF. Supplemented by the reference TRBV30 and TRBJ2-7 proteins around the CDR3, the complete variable domain is SQTIHQWPATLVQPVGSPLSLECTVEGTSNPNLYWYRQAAGRGLQLLFYSVGIGQISSEVPQNLSASRPQDRQFILSSKKLLLSDSGFYLCAWSGAGQGQYFGPGTRLTVT.